Listed below are T cell receptor beta chains from one sample, sequenced in a study of blood T cell repertoires in COVID-19. TCRdb's copy holds only in-frame clones and misses some; the assay was immunoSEQ multiplex PCR. Among more than 70,000 clones listed, 75% to 90% were seen once. Input material: peripheral blood. The origin of the receptors is an elderly man with active or convalescent COVID-19. Both conserved end residues are part of each CDR3. A D gene is named only where the DNA matches it firmly. Clone size is stated in some rows and not others, as once, few, many or a class when expanded.

J gene: TRBJ1-1; D gene: -; clone size: -; V gene: TRBV19; CDR3 protein: CASSILVRGAEAFF; CDR3 DNA: TGTGCCAGTAGTATTCTCGTTAGGGGCGCTGAAGCTTTCTTT
J gene: TRBJ2-7; D gene: TRBD1; clone size: -; V gene: TRBV4-1; CDR3 protein: CASSQEAGGYEQYF; CDR3 DNA: TGCGCCAGCAGCCAAGAGGCAGGGGGCTACGAGCAGTACTTC
J gene: TRBJ1-2; D gene: -; clone size: -; V gene: TRBV5-8; CDR3 protein: CASSLPVRANYGYTF; CDR3 DNA: TGTGCCAGCAGCTTGCCAGTGAGGGCTAACTATGGCTACACCTTC
J gene: TRBJ1-1; D gene: -; clone size: -; V gene: TRBV19; CDR3 protein: CASLRQGLMNTEAFF; CDR3 DNA: TGTGCCAGTCTGAGGCAGGGCCTCATGAACACTGAAGCTTTCTTT
J gene: TRBJ1-1; D gene: -; clone size: -; V gene: TRBV4-3; CDR3 protein: CASSQDRVGNTEAFF; CDR3 DNA: TGCGCCAGCAGCCAAGACAGGGTTGGGAACACTGAAGCTTTCTTT
J gene: TRBJ1-2; D gene: -; clone size: -; V gene: TRBV5-4; CDR3 protein: CAGGSGGSYGYTF; CDR3 DNA: TGTGCCGGGGGATCGGGGGGGAGCTATGGCTACACCTTC
J gene: TRBJ1-3; D gene: -; clone size: once; V gene: TRBV2; CDR3 protein: CASSEYGNTIYF; CDR3 DNA: TGTGCCAGCAGTGAATATGGAAACACCATATATTTT
J gene: TRBJ1-1; D gene: -; clone size: once; V gene: TRBV18; CDR3 protein: CASSPNRENTEAFF; CDR3 DNA: TGTGCCAGCTCACCAAACAGAGAGAACACTGAAGCTTTCTTT
J gene: TRBJ1-1; D gene: TRBD1; clone size: once; V gene: TRBV6-6; CDR3 protein: CASSYLQGGDTEAFF; CDR3 DNA: TGTGCCAGCAGTTACCTACAGGGGGGGGACACTGAAGCTTTCTTT
J gene: TRBJ1-6; D gene: -; clone size: -; V gene: TRBV5-8; CDR3 protein: CASSLGQSDSPLHF; CDR3 DNA: TGTGCCAGCAGCCTAGGACAGTCGGATTCACCCCTCCACTTT
J gene: TRBJ2-2; D gene: -; clone size: -; V gene: TRBV7-2; CDR3 protein: CASSLAPGAGELFF; CDR3 DNA: TGTGCCAGCAGCTTAGCGCCGGGGGCCGGGGAGCTGTTTTTT
J gene: TRBJ2-7; D gene: -; clone size: few; V gene: TRBV15; CDR3 protein: CATSRDLVTYEQYF; CDR3 DNA: TGTGCCACCAGCAGAGATTTAGTGACCTACGAGCAGTACTTC
J gene: TRBJ2-7; D gene: -; clone size: -; V gene: TRBV12-3/TRBV12-4; CDR3 protein: CASSPGGSYEQYF; CDR3 DNA: TGTGCCAGCAGCCCTGGGGGCAGCTACGAGCAGTACTTC
J gene: TRBJ1-1; D gene: TRBD1; clone size: -; V gene: TRBV18; CDR3 protein: CASSPPQGAPATEAFF; CDR3 DNA: TGTGCCAGCTCACCACCGCAGGGGGCGCCGGCTACTGAAGCTTTCTTT
J gene: TRBJ2-1; D gene: TRBD2; clone size: -; V gene: TRBV3-1/TRBV3-2; CDR3 protein: CASSPKEGLAVTSYNEQFF; CDR3 DNA: TGTGCCAGCAGTCCTAAGGAAGGACTAGCGGTAACCTCTTACAATGAGCAGTTCTTC
J gene: TRBJ1-2; D gene: TRBD1; clone size: -; V gene: TRBV30; CDR3 protein: CAWSTSWTGAGYTF; CDR3 DNA: TGTGCCTGGAGTACATCCTGGACAGGGGCCGGCTACACCTTC
J gene: TRBJ2-3; D gene: -; clone size: -; V gene: TRBV5-1; CDR3 protein: CASSLAGHSTDTQYF; CDR3 DNA: TGCGCCAGCAGCTTGGCCGGTCACAGCACAGATACGCAGTATTTT
J gene: TRBJ2-1; D gene: -; clone size: -; V gene: TRBV29-1; CDR3 protein: CSVAQTVIHEQFF; CDR3 DNA: TGCAGCGTTGCCCAGACTGTAATTCATGAGCAGTTCTTC
J gene: TRBJ1-6; D gene: TRBD1; clone size: -; V gene: TRBV7-2; CDR3 protein: CASSLVPRGPNNSPLHF; CDR3 DNA: TGTGCCAGCAGCTTAGTTCCCAGGGGGCCGAACAATTCACCCCTCCACTTT
J gene: TRBJ2-7; D gene: -; clone size: -; V gene: TRBV4-1; CDR3 protein: CASSHTGSLSYEQYF; CDR3 DNA: TGCGCCAGCAGCCACACAGGGAGCCTATCCTACGAGCAGTACTTC
J gene: TRBJ1-2; D gene: TRBD1; clone size: -; V gene: TRBV4-3; CDR3 protein: CASSQDLRTGTGYTF; CDR3 DNA: TGCGCCAGCAGCCAAGATCTTCGGACAGGGACGGGCTACACCTTC
J gene: TRBJ2-7; D gene: -; clone size: -; V gene: TRBV28; CDR3 protein: CASRLGTSGDEQYF; CDR3 DNA: TGTGCCAGCAGGCTGGGAACGTCCGGGGACGAGCAGTACTTC
J gene: TRBJ2-3; D gene: TRBD1; clone size: -; V gene: TRBV4-3; CDR3 protein: CASSQEHGTAQYF; CDR3 DNA: TGCGCCAGCAGCCAAGAACACGGGACAGCTCAGTATTTT
J gene: TRBJ1-3; D gene: -; clone size: -; V gene: TRBV5-5; CDR3 protein: CASSLEGSNTIYF; CDR3 DNA: TGTGCCAGCAGCTTGGAGGGGTCTAACACCATATATTTT
J gene: TRBJ2-7; D gene: -; clone size: once; V gene: TRBV11-1; CDR3 protein: CASSLYTASSYEQYF; CDR3 DNA: TGTGCCAGCAGCTTATATACAGCCAGCTCCTACGAGCAGTACTTC
J gene: TRBJ2-5; D gene: TRBD2; clone size: -; V gene: TRBV5-1; CDR3 protein: CASSYGGAGEETQYF; CDR3 DNA: TGCGCCAGCAGCTATGGCGGAGCGGGGGAAGAGACCCAGTACTTC
J gene: TRBJ1-2; D gene: -; clone size: -; V gene: TRBV12-3/TRBV12-4; CDR3 protein: CASSLLGGDGYTF; CDR3 DNA: TGTGCCAGCAGTTTGTTAGGGGGGGATGGCTACACCTTC
J gene: TRBJ1-2; D gene: -; clone size: -; V gene: TRBV4-1; CDR3 protein: CASSQESPGLNYGYTF; CDR3 DNA: TGCGCCAGCAGCCAAGAATCCCCAGGGTTAAACTATGGCTACACCTTC
J gene: TRBJ2-1; D gene: -; clone size: -; V gene: TRBV4-3; CDR3 protein: CASSQVQGTYNEQFF; CDR3 DNA: TGCGCCAGCAGCCAAGTTCAGGGGACCTACAATGAGCAGTTCTTC
J gene: TRBJ1-1; D gene: -; clone size: -; V gene: TRBV29-1; CDR3 protein: CSVYMTQGTEAFF; CDR3 DNA: TGCAGCGTGTATATGACTCAGGGGACTGAAGCTTTCTTT
J gene: TRBJ1-2; D gene: -; clone size: -; V gene: TRBV28; CDR3 protein: CASSFASYGYTF; CDR3 DNA: TGTGCCAGCAGTTTTGCGAGCTATGGCTACACCTTC
J gene: TRBJ2-5; D gene: -; clone size: -; V gene: TRBV5-6; CDR3 protein: CASSLGWDMKTQYF; CDR3 DNA: TGTGCCAGCAGCTTAGGGTGGGACATGAAGACCCAGTACTTC
J gene: TRBJ1-2; D gene: TRBD1; clone size: -; V gene: TRBV28; CDR3 protein: CASSSTGTGNYGYTF; CDR3 DNA: TGTGCCAGCAGCTCAACCGGGACAGGGAACTATGGCTACACCTTC
J gene: TRBJ2-7; D gene: -; clone size: -; V gene: TRBV4-3; CDR3 protein: CASSQPSYEQYF; CDR3 DNA: TGCGCCAGCAGCCAACCGAGCTACGAGCAGTACTTC
J gene: TRBJ1-1; D gene: -; clone size: -; V gene: TRBV2; CDR3 protein: CASSVNTEAFF; CDR3 DNA: TGTGCCAGCAGCGTGAACACTGAAGCTTTCTTT
J gene: TRBJ1-1; D gene: -; clone size: -; V gene: TRBV7-2; CDR3 protein: CASSLEAGYSEAFF; CDR3 DNA: TGTGCCAGCAGCTTAGAGGCAGGGTACAGTGAAGCTTTCTTT
J gene: TRBJ1-2; D gene: -; clone size: -; V gene: TRBV29-1; CDR3 protein: CSVGFRGATGYTF; CDR3 DNA: TGCAGCGTCGGTTTTCGGGGGGCGACTGGCTACACCTTC
J gene: TRBJ2-1; D gene: TRBD2; clone size: -; V gene: TRBV4-3; CDR3 protein: CASSQESGSSYNEQFF; CDR3 DNA: TGCGCCAGCAGCCAGGAAAGCGGGAGTTCATACAATGAGCAGTTCTTC
J gene: TRBJ2-7; D gene: TRBD1; clone size: -; V gene: TRBV28; CDR3 protein: CASSLRTGGREQYF; CDR3 DNA: TGTGCCAGCAGTTTACGGACAGGGGGCCGCGAGCAGTACTTC
J gene: TRBJ1-2; D gene: TRBD1; clone size: few; V gene: TRBV30; CDR3 protein: CAWSIGTGGNYGYTF; CDR3 DNA: TGTGCCTGGAGTATTGGGACAGGGGGCAACTATGGCTACACCTTC
J gene: TRBJ2-5; D gene: TRBD1; clone size: -; V gene: TRBV7-9; CDR3 protein: CASRSPGQGETQYF; CDR3 DNA: TGTGCCAGCAGGTCCCCGGGACAGGGCGAGACCCAGTACTTC
J gene: TRBJ2-7; D gene: TRBD2; clone size: -; V gene: TRBV19; CDR3 protein: CASTETSGRRHEQYF; CDR3 DNA: TGTGCCAGTACTGAAACTAGCGGGAGACGCCACGAGCAGTACTTC
J gene: TRBJ2-5; D gene: TRBD2; clone size: once; V gene: TRBV10-3; CDR3 protein: CAIKTSVQETQYF; CDR3 DNA: TGTGCCATCAAGACTAGCGTTCAAGAGACCCAGTACTTC
J gene: TRBJ2-5; D gene: -; clone size: -; V gene: TRBV11-2; CDR3 protein: CASSLPTPGNQETQYF; CDR3 DNA: TGTGCCAGCAGCCTCCCCACACCAGGAAACCAAGAGACCCAGTACTTC
J gene: TRBJ2-2; D gene: TRBD1; clone size: -; V gene: TRBV19; CDR3 protein: CATGRTGLEAGELFF; CDR3 DNA: TGTGCCACCGGGCGGACAGGGCTAGAGGCCGGGGAGCTGTTTTTT
J gene: TRBJ1-1; D gene: -; clone size: -; V gene: TRBV29-1; CDR3 protein: CSVEDSTRGGDGAFF; CDR3 DNA: TGCAGCGTTGAAGATTCGACCAGGGGAGGGGATGGGGCTTTCTTT
J gene: TRBJ1-1; D gene: -; clone size: few; V gene: TRBV28; CDR3 protein: CASSPTRARTEAFF; CDR3 DNA: TGTGCCAGCAGCCCGACCAGGGCGAGGACTGAAGCTTTCTTT